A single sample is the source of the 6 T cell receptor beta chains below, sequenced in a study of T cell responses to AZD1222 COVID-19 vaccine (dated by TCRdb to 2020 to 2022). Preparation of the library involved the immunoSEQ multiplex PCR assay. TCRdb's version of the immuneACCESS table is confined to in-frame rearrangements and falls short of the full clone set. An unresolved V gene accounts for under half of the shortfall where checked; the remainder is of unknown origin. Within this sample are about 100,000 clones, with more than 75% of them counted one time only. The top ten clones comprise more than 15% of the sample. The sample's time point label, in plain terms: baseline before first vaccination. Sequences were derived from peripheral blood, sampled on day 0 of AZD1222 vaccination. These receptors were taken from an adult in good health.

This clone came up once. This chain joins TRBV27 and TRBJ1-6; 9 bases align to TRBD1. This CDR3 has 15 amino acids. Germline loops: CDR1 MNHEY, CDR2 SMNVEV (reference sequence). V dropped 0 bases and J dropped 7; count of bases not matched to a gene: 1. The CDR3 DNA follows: TGTGCCAGCAGTTTATCGGGGACAGGGAATTCACCCCTCCACTTT. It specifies CASSLSGTGNSPLHF.

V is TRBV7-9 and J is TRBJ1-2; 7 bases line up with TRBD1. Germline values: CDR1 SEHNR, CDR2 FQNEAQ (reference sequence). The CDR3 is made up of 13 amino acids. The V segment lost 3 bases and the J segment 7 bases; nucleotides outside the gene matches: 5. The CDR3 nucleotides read TGTGCCAGCAGCTTCACAGGGGCAAGTGGCTACACCTTC. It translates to CASSFTGASGYTF.

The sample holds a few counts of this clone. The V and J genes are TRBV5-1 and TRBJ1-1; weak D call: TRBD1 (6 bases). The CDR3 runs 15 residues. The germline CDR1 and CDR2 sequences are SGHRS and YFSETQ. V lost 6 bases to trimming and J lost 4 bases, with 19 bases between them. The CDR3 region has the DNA TGCGCCAGCATCCTTGAGGCAGGGGCGTCCACTGAAGCTTTCTTT. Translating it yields CASILEAGASTEAFF.

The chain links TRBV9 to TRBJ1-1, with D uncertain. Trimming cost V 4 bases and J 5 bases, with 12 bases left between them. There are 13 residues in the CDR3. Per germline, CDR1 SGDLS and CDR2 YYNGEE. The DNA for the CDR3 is TGTGCCAGCAGCAGTGGGCGGCGGACTGAAGCTTTCTTT. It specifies CASSSGRRTEAFF.

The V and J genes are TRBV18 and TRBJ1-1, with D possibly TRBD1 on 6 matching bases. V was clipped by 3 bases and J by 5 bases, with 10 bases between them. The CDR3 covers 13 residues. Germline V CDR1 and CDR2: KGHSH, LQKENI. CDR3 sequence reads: CASSPGQRTEAFF. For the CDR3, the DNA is TGTGCCAGCTCACCCGGACAGCGAACTGAAGCTTTCTTT.

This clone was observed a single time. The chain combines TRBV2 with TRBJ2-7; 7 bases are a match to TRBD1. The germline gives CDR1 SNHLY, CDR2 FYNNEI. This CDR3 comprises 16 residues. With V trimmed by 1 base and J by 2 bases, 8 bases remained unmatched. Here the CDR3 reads CASSEGFRDSPYEQYF. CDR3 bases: TGTGCCAGCAGTGAAGGGTTCCGGGACAGTCCCTACGAGCAGTACTTC.